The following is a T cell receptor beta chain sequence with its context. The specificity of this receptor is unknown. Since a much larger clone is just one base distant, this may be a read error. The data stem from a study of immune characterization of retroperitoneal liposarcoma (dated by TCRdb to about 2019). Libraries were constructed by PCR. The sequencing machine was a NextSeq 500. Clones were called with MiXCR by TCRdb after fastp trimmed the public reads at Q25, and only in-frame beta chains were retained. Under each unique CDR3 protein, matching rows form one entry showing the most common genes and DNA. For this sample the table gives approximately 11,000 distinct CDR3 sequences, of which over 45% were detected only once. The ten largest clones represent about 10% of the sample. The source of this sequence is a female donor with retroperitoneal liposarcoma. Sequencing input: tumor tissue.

The sequenced DNA is TGTGCCAGCAGCCCGCTAGCGGGAGGGCTAGAGGAGCAGTTCTTC. Translated, it reads CASSPLAGGLEEQFF. The chain was built from TRBV6-5 and TRBJ2-3; 12 central nucleotides agree with TRBD2. The J call may be in error: the DNA end matches TRBJ2-1 better. For CDR1 and CDR2, the germline V gene lists MNHEY and SVGAGI. From cysteine to phenylalanine, the CDR3 is 15 amino acids long. Here the CDR3 DNA is all that survives: 45 bases in frame from base 1.